This entry lists 18 T cell receptor beta chains sequenced from one sample in a study of brain T cells in children with intractable seizures. Data came from immunoSEQ multiplex PCR; TCRdb stores just in-frame clones and leaves some out. This table has about 120,000 clones, around 94% appearing once. The sequencing used peripheral blood, collected at surgery. The receptor set was obtained from a boy under two years old with hemimegalencephaly and intractable seizures.

The rearrangement links TRBV5-1 to TRBJ2-1; no definite D call. V was pared by 0 bases and J by 9 bases, with 10 bases between. Germline V gene lookup returns CDR1 SGHRS and CDR2 YFSETQ. This CDR3 region has 13 residues. The CDR3 region has the DNA TGCGCCAGCAGCTTGGGGGTAGACGGTGAGCAGTTCTTC. Its translation is CASSLGVDGEQFF.

This rearrangement joins TRBV5-5 to TRBJ2-7, with D possibly TRBD2 on 5 matching bases. Germline V CDR1 and CDR2: SGHKS, YYEKEE (reference sequence). V shed 4 bases and J shed 6 bases, with 14 bases lying between them. The CDR3 is 13 amino acids. CDR3 nucleotides: TGTGCCAGCAGCCCAATCGCGGAGGCCGAGCAGTACTTC. It encodes CASSPIAEAEQYF.

The chain uses TRBV3-1 (or the pseudogene TRBV3-2) and TRBJ2-5, with a weak D call TRBD1 (5 bases). This CDR3 region has 17 residues. The V end lost 0 bases, the J end lost 1 base, and 15 bases lay between the germline ends. CDR1 is LGHDT and CDR2 is YNNKEL in the germline V gene (reference sequence). The CDR3 sequence: CASSQERPDTSQETQYF. In nucleotides, the CDR3 is TGTGCCAGCAGCCAAGAGCGACCGGACACTTCCCAAGAGACCCAGTACTTC.

This rearrangement joins TRBV7-2 to TRBJ1-4; D call uncertain. V shed 1 base and J shed 3 bases, with 9 bases lying between them. The V gene's germline CDR1 is SGHTA and CDR2 FQGNSA. CDR3 length: 15 residues. The CDR3 loop reads CASSLEGSPNEKLFF. In nucleotides, the CDR3 is TGTGCCAGCAGCTTAGAGGGCAGCCCTAATGAAAAACTGTTTTTT.

V and J are TRBV19 and TRBJ2-1; 12 bases fit TRBD2. The CDR3 consists of 15 residues. Trimming at V came to 4 bases and at J to 3 bases, leaving 1 base not matched to a gene. The germline V gene encodes CDR1 LNHDA and CDR2 SQIVND (reference sequence). The CDR3 nucleotides are TGTGCCAGTAGTAGGGGACTAGCGGGCTACAATGAGCAGTTCTTC. This encodes CASSRGLAGYNEQFF.

V usage is TRBV11-2 and J usage is TRBJ2-2, with 10 nucleotides matching TRBD1. This CDR3 comprises 17 residues. Germline assignment: CDR1 SGHAT and CDR2 FQNNGV. V trimming: 5 bases; J trimming: 4 bases; junction bases outside the gene matches: 10. For the CDR3, the DNA is TGTGCCAGCAGCCCTGACGGGGACAGGGGCGCCACCGGGGAGCTGTTTTTT. It encodes CASSPDGDRGATGELFF.

The chain's CDR3 is CASSYGKNTEAFF. The CDR3 coding sequence is TGTGCCAGCAGTTACGGAAAGAACACTGAAGCTTTCTTT. J is TRBJ1-1 and V is TRBV6-5; no clear D. Germline assignment: CDR1 MNHEY and CDR2 SVGAGI. V gave up 2 bases and J gave up 1 base, with 5 bases separating them. The CDR3 length is 13 residues.

The chain uses TRBV7-9 and TRBJ2-7; no reliable D call. The V and J ends lost 1 base and 0 bases respectively, with 7 bases between them. From germline, CDR1 is SEHNR and CDR2 FQNEAQ (reference sequence). The CDR3 loop spans 14 amino acids. CDR3 bases: TGTGCCAGCAGCTTAGTAGCAGACTCCTACGAGCAGTACTTC. Encoded protein: CASSLVADSYEQYF.

V usage is TRBV4-1 and J usage is TRBJ2-3; 10 bases fit TRBD2. The CDR3 totals 13 residues. Germline CDR1 is MGHRA and CDR2 is YSYEKL. V lost 4 bases to trimming and J lost 7 bases; unmatched junction nucleotides: 2. In DNA form, the CDR3 reads TGCGCCAGCAGCCGGACTAGCGGCTATACGCAGTATTTT. Translated, it gives CASSRTSGYTQYF.

The chain couples TRBV7-9 to TRBJ2-7; D is uncertain. The CDR3 has 13 residues. Trimming left V 1 base short and J 2 bases short, with 6 bases between. Germline values: CDR1 SEHNR, CDR2 FQNEAQ (reference sequence). The CDR3 bases are TGTGCCAGCAGCTTAGGACTCGCCTACGAGCAGTACTTC. Residues: CASSLGLAYEQYF.

The chain joins TRBV28 to TRBJ2-7, with TRBD2 matching over 9 bases. The CDR3 consists of 15 residues. V shed 7 bases, J shed 4 bases, and the junction held 11 bases outside the gene matches. CDR1 and CDR2 from the germline V gene are MDHEN and SYDVKM. For the CDR3, the DNA is TGTGCCAGCACCCCCCGTAGCGGGAGTTTGTACGAGCAGTACTTC. It is translated as CASTPRSGSLYEQYF.

The J gene is TRBJ1-2, the V gene TRBV28; weak D call: TRBD1 (5 bases). CDR1 is MDHEN and CDR2 is SYDVKM in the germline V gene. The V end was cut by 2 bases, the J end by 4 bases, with 11 bases between. This CDR3 contains 14 residues. The CDR3 sequence is CASSLEDRGYGYTF. The CDR3 DNA follows: TGTGCCAGCAGTTTAGAAGACAGAGGCTATGGCTACACCTTC.

The V and J genes are TRBV19 and TRBJ2-7; 10 positions agree with TRBD2. The V gene's germline CDR1 is LNHDA and CDR2 SQIVND (reference sequence). With V trimmed by 2 bases and J by 3 bases, 4 bases remained unmatched. This CDR3 has 15 amino acids. CDR3 protein: CASSIIPSGSYEQYF. CDR3 bases: TGTGCCAGTAGTATAATCCCTAGCGGGAGCTACGAGCAGTACTTC. The variable domain in full, with the rest retrieved from reference TRBV19 and TRBJ2-7, is DGGITQSPKYLFRKEGQNVTLSCEQNLNHDAMYWYRQDPGQGLRLIYYSQIVNDFQKGDIAEGYSVSREKKESFPLTVTSAQKNPTAFYLCASSIIPSGSYEQYFGPGTRLTVT.

J is TRBJ1-5 and V is TRBV6-2 or TRBV6-3; TRBD1 matches at 8 bases. This CDR3 is built from 15 residues. Germline trimming cut 0 bases from V and 4 bases from J; bases unmatched to any gene: 2. Germline V gives CDR1 MNHEY, CDR2 SVGEGT. CDR3 loop: CASSYSRQGNQPQHF. CDR3 DNA sequence: TGTGCCAGCAGTTACTCTCGACAGGGGAATCAGCCCCAGCATTTT.

This clone was counted between two and nine times. The V and J genes are TRBV4-2 and TRBJ2-7; no reliable D call. The CDR3 covers 13 residues. The V gene's germline CDR1 is LGHNA and CDR2 YNFKEQ. V lost 0 bases to trimming and J lost 3 bases, with 6 bases between them. Here the CDR3 reads CASSQDYIYEQYF. The CDR3 DNA reads TGTGCCAGCAGCCAAGATTATATCTACGAGCAGTACTTC.

The rearrangement joins TRBV5-4 to TRBJ2-3; maybe TRBD2 (5 bases). CDR3 length equals 13 residues. Trimming removed 4 bases at V and 2 bases at J, with 8 bases between. Germline CDR1 and CDR2: SGHNT and YYREEE (reference sequence). CDR3 amino acids: CASSTGTTDTQYF. CDR3 sequence (DNA): TGTGCCAGCAGCACGGGAACCACAGATACGCAGTATTTT.

The gene calls are TRBV6-5 and TRBJ1-5; D not resolved. The CDR3 totals 14 residues. The germline V gene encodes CDR1 MNHEY and CDR2 SVGAGI. V lost 8 bases to trimming and J lost 6 bases, with 17 bases between them. This CDR3 is CASSREQRSQPQHF. The CDR3 nucleotides are TGTGCCAGCTCAAGGGAGCAGCGGAGTCAGCCCCAGCATTTT.

The chain has TRBV18 and TRBJ2-2; 8 bases are a match to TRBD1. The CDR3 is made up of 14 amino acids. The trim removed 3 bases at V and 6 bases at J, leaving 3 bases unmatched. Germline loops: CDR1 KGHSH, CDR2 LQKENI. CDR3 coding DNA: TGTGCCAGCTCACCGATACAGGGGGCCGGGGAGCTGTTTTTT. Amino acids: CASSPIQGAGELFF. The variable domain in full, with the rest retrieved from reference TRBV18 and TRBJ2-2, is NAGVMQNPRHLVRRRGQEARLRCSPMKGHSHVYWYRQLPEEGLKFMVYLQKENIIDESGMPKERFSAEFPKEGPSILRIQQVVRGDSAAYFCASSPIQGAGELFFGEGSRLTVL.